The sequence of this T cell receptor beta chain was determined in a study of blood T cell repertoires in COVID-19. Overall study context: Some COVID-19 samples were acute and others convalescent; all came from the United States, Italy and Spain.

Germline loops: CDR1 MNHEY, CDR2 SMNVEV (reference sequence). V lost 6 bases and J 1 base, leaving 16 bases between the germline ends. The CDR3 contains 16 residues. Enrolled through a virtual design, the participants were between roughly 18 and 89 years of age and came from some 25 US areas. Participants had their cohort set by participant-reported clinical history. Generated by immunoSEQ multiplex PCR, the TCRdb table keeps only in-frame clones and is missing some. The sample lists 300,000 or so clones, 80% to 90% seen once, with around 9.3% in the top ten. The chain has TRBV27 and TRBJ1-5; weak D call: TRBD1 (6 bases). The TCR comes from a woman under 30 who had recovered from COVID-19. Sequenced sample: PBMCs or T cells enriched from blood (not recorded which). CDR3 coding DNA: TGTGCCAGCAGGGCACAGGGTACAAGGAGCAATCAGCCCCAGCATTTT. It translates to CASRAQGTRSNQPQHF.